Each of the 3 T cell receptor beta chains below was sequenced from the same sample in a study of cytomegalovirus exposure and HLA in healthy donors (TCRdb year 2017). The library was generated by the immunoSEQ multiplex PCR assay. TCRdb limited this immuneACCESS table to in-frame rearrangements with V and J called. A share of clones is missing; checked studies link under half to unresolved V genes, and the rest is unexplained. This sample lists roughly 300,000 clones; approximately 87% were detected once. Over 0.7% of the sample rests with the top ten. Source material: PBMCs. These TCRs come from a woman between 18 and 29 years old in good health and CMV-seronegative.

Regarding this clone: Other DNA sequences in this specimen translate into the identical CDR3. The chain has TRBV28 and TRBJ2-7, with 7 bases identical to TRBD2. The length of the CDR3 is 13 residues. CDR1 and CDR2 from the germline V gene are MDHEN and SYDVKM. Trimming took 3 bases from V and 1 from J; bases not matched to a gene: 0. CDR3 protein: CASSLGGSYEQYF. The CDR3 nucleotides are TGTGCCAGCAGTTTGGGGGGGTCCTACGAGCAGTACTTC.

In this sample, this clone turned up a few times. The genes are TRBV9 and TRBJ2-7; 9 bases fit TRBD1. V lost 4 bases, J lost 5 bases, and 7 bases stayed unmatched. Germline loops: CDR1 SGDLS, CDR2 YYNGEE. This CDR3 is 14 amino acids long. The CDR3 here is CASSLRTGAHEQYF. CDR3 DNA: TGTGCCAGCAGCCTGCGGACAGGGGCCCACGAGCAGTACTTC.

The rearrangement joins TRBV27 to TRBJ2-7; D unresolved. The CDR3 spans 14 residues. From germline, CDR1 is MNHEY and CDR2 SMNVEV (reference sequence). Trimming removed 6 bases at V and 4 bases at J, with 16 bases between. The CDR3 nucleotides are TGTGCCAGCAGACCTAACGTCCTCTTATACGAGCAGTACTTC. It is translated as CASRPNVLLYEQYF.